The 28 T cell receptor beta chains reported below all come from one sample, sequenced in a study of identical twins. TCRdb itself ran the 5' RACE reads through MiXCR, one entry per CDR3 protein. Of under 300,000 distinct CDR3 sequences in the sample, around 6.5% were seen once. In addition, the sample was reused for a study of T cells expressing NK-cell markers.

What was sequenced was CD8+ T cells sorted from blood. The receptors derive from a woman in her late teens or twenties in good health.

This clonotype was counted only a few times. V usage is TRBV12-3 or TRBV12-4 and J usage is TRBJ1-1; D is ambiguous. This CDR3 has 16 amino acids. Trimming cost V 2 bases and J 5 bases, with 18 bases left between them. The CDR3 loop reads CASSLSYYPPGTEAFF. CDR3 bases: TGTGCCAGCAGTTTATCCTACTACCCCCCGGGAACTGAAGCTTTCTTT.

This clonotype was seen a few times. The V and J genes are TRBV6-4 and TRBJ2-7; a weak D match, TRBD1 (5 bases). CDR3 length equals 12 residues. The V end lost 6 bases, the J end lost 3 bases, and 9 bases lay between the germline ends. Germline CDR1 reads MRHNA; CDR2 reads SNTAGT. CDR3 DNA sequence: TGTGCCAGCAGGGGGCAGCTCTACGAGCAGTACTTC. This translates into CASRGQLYEQYF.

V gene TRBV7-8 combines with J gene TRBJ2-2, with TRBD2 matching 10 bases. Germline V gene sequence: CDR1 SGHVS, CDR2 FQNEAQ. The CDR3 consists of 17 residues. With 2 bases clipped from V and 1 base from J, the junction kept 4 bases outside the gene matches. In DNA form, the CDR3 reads TGTGCCAGCAGCTTACTAGCGGGAGTGGGGAACACCGGGGAGCTGTTTTTT. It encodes CASSLLAGVGNTGELFF.

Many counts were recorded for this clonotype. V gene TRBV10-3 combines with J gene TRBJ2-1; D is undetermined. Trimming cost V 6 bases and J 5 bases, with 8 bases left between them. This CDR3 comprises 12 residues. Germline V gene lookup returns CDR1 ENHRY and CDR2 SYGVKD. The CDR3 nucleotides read TGTGCCATCAGGCTAGTGAACAATGAGCAGTTCTTC. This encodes CAIRLVNNEQFF.

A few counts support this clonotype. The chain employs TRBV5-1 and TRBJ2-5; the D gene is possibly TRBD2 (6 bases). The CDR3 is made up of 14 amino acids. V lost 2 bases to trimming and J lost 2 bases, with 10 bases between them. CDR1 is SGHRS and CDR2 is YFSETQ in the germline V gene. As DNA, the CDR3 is TGCGCCAGCAGCTTTTACGGGGGACAAGAGACCCAGTACTTC. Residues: CASSFYGGQETQYF. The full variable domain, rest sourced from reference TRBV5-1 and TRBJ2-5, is KAGVTQTPRYLIKTRGQQVTLSCSPISGHRSVSWYQQTPGQGLQFLFEYFSETQRNKGNFPGRFSGRQFSNSRSEMNVSTLELGDSALYLCASSFYGGQETQYFGPGTRLLVL.

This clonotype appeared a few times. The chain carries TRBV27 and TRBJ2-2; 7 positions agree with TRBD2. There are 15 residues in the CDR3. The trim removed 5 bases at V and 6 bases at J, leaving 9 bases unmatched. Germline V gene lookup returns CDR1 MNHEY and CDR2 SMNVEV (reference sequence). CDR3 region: CASSPQAGPSGELFF. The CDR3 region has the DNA TGTGCCAGCAGTCCCCAAGCGGGGCCCTCCGGGGAGCTGTTTTTT.

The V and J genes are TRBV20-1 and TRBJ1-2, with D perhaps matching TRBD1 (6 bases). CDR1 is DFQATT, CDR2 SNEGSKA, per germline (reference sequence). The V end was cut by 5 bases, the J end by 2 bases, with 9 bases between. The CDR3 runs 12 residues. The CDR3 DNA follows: TGCAGTGCTCCCGGGGGCAACTATGGCTACACCTTC. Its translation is CSAPGGNYGYTF.

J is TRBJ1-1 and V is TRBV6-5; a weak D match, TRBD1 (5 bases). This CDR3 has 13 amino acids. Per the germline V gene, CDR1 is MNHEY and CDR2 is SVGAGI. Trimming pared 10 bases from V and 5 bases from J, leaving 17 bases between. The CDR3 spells CATCSQGYTEAFF. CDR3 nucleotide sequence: TGTGCCACATGTTCTCAGGGATATACTGAAGCTTTCTTT.

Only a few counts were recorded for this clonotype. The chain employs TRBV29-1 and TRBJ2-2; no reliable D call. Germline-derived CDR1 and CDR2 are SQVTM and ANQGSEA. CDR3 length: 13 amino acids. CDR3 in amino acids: CSGRVENTGELFF. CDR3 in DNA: TGCAGTGGACGAGTGGAGAACACCGGGGAGCTGTTTTTT.

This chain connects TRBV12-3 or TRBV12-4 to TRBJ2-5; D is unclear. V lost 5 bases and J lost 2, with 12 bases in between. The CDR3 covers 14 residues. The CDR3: CASSPGIRQETQYF. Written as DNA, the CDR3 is TGTGCCAGCAGTCCTGGAATCCGGCAAGAGACCCAGTACTTC.

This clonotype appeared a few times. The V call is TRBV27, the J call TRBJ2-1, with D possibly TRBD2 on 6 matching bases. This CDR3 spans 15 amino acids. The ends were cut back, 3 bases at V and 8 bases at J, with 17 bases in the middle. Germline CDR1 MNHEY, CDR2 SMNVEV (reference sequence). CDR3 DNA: TGTGCCAGCAGTTTGGGGGGACCACGATCCGATGAGCAGTTCTTC. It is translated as CASSLGGPRSDEQFF.

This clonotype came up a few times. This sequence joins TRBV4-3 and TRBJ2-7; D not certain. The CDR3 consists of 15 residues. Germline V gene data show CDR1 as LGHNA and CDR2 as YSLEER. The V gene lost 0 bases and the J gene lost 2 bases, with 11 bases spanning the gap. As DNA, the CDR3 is TGCGCCAGCAGCCAAGATAGGGCAAGGGCCTACGAGCAGTACTTC. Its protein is CASSQDRARAYEQYF.

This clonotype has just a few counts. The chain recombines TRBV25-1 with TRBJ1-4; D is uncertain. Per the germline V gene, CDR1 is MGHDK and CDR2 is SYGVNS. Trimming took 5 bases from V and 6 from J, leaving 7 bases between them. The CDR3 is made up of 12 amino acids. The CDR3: CASSQDYEKLFF. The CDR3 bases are TGTGCCAGCAGTCAGGACTATGAAAAACTGTTTTTT.

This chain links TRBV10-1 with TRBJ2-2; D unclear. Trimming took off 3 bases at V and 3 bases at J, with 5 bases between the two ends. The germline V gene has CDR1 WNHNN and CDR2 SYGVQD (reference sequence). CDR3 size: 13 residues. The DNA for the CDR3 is TGCGCCAGCAGTGAACGCGACACCGGGGAGCTGTTTTTT. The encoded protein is CASSERDTGELFF.

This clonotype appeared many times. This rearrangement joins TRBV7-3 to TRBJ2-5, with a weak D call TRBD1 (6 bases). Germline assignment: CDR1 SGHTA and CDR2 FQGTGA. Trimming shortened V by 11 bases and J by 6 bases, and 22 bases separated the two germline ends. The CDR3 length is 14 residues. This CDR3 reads CAHAQEVRGQTQYF. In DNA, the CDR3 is TGTGCCCATGCTCAAGAGGTCAGGGGACAGACCCAGTACTTC. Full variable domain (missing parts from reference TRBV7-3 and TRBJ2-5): GAGVSQTPSNKVTEKGKYVELRCDPISGHTALYWYRQSLGQGPEFLIYFQGTGAADDSGLPNDRFFAVRPEGSVSTLKIQRTERGDSAVYLCAHAQEVRGQTQYFGPGTRLLVL.

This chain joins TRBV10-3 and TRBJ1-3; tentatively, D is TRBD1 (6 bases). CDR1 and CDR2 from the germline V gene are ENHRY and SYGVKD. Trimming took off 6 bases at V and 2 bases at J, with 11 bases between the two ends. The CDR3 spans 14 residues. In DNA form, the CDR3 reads TGTGCCATCAGCGGACAGTCCCCTGGAAACACCATATATTTT. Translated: CAISGQSPGNTIYF.

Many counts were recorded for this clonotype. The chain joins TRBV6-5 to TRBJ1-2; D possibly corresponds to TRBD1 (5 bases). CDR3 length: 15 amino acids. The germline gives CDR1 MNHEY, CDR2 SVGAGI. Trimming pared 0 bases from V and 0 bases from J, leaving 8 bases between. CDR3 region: CASSYSQVANYGYTF. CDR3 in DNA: TGTGCCAGCAGTTACTCACAGGTTGCTAACTATGGCTACACCTTC.

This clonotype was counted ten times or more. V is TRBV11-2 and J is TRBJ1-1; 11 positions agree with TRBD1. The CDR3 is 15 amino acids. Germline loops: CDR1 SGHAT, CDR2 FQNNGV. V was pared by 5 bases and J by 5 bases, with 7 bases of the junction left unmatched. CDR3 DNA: TGTGCCAGCAGCCCTCTGGACAGGGGGCTTACTGAAGCTTTCTTT. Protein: CASSPLDRGLTEAFF.

The CDR3 reads CSARDSGNEQFF. The CDR3 DNA is TGCAGTGCTAGAGATTCGGGCAATGAGCAGTTCTTC. The rearrangement uses TRBV20-1 and TRBJ2-1; D is unresolved. CDR3 length equals 12 residues. Germline assignment: CDR1 DFQATT and CDR2 SNEGSKA (reference sequence). Trimming stripped 0 bases from V and 6 bases from J, with 6 bases between.

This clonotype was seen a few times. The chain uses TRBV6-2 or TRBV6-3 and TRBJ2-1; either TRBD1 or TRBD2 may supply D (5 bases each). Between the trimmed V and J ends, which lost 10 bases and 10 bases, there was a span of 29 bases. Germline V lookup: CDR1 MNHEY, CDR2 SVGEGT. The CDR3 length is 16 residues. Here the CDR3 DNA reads TGTGCCACCTCCTCAGTCCGGGACGGTCACTTCGGGGAGCAGTTCTTC. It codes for CATSSVRDGHFGEQFF.

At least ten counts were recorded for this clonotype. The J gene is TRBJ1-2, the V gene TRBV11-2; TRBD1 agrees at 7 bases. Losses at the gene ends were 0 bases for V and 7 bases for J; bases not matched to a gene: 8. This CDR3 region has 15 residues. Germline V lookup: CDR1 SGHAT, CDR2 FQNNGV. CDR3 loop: CASSLELTGDGGYTF. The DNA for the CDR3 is TGTGCCAGCAGCTTAGAACTCACAGGGGACGGTGGCTACACCTTC.

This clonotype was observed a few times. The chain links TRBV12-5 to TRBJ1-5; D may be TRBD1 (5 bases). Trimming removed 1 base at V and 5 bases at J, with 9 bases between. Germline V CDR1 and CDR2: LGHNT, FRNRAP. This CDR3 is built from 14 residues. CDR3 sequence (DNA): TGTGCTAGTGGTTTGGCCTGGGGGGATCAGCCCCAGCATTTT. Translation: CASGLAWGDQPQHF.

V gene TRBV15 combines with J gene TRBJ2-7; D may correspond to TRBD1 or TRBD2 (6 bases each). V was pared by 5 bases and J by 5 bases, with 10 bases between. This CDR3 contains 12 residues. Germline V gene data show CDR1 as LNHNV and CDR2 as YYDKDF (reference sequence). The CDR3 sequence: CATSPRGHEQYF. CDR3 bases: TGTGCCACCAGCCCACGGGGGCACGAGCAGTACTTC.

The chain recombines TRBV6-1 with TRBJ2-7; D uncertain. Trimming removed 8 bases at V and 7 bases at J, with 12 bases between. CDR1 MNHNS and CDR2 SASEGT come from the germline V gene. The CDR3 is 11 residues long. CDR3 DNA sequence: TGTGCCAGCTTTGGGGTTGGAGAGCAGTACTTC. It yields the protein CASFGVGEQYF.

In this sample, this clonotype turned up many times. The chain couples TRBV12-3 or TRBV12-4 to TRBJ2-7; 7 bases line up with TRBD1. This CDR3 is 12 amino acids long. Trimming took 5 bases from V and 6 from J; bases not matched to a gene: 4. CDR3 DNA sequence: TGTGCCAGCAGTCCTACAGGGGCCGAGCAGTACTTC. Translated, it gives CASSPTGAEQYF.

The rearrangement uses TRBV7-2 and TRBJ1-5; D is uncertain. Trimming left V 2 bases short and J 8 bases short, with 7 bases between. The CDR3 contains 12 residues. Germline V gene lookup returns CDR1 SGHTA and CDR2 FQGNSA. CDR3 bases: TGTGCCAGCAGCTTACTCCGGGAGCCCCAGCATTTT. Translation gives CASSLLREPQHF.

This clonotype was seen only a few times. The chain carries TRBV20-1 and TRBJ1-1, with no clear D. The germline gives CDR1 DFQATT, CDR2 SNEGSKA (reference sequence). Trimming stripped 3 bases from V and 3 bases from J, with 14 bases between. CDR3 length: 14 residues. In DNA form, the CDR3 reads TGCAGTGCTAGCGCGGGGAATGGGGACACTGAAGCTTTCTTT. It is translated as CSASAGNGDTEAFF.

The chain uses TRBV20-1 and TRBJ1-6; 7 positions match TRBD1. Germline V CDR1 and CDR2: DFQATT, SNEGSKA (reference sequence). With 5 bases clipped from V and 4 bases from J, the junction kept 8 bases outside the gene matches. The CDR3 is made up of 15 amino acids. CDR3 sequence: CSAEETGIYNSPLHF. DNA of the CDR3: TGCAGTGCTGAGGAGACAGGGATTTATAATTCACCCCTCCACTTT.